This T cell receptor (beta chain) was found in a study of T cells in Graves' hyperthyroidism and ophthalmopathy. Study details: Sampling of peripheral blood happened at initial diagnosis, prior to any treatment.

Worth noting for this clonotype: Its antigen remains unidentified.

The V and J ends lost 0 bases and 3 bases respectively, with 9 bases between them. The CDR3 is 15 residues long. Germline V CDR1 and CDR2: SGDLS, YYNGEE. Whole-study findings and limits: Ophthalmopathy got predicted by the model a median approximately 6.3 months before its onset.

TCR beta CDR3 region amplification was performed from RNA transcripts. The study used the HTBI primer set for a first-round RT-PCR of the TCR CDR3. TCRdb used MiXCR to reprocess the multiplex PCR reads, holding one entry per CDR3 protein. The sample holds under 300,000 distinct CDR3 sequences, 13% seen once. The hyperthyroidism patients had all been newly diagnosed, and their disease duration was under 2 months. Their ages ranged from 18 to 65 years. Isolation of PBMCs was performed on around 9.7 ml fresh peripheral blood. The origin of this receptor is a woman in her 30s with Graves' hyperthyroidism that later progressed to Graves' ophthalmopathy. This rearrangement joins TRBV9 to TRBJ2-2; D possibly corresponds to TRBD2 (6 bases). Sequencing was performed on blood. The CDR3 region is CASSVGGGYTGELFF. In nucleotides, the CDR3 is TGTGCCAGCAGCGTAGGTGGAGGGTACACCGGGGAGCTGTTTTTT.